The rows below give T cell receptor beta chains drawn from one sample of a study of blood T cell repertoires in COVID-19. The repertoire was sequenced with immunoSEQ multiplex PCR; TCRdb's copy has only in-frame clones and lacks some. The sample lists just over 250,000 clones; over 80% were seen once. Sequencing input: peripheral blood. The receptors originated from a woman between 65 and 79 years old with COVID-19, enrolled during active disease. Each CDR3 is given with its conserved first and last residue. A D gene is named only where the DNA matches it firmly. Rows may omit the clone size; those that give it use once, few, many or a size class.

TRBV30,TRBJ1-5,.,.,CAWGVGLAGINQPQHF,TGTGCCTGGGGAGTCGGCCTTGCGGGAATCAATCAGCCCCAGCATTTT
TRBV2,TRBJ1-5,.,.,CASRDDRNQPQHF,TGTGCCAGCAGGGACGACAGGAATCAGCCCCAGCATTTT
TRBV6-2/TRBV6-3,TRBJ2-7,.,.,CASSYFPREQYF,TGTGCCAGCAGTTACTTTCCGCGCGAGCAGTACTTC
TRBV5-1,TRBJ1-3,.,TRBD1,CASSLVTGGNGNTIYF,TGCGCCAGCAGCTTGGTGACAGGGGGCAACGGAAACACCATATATTTT
TRBV2,TRBJ1-5,.,.,CASNQGSYQPQHF,TGTGCCAGCAACCAGGGGAGTTATCAGCCCCAGCATTTT
TRBV6-5,TRBJ2-1,.,TRBD2,CASPGLAGSEQFF,TGTGCCAGTCCGGGACTAGCGGGGAGTGAGCAGTTCTTC
TRBV2,TRBJ1-4,.,.,CASTRAGKLFF,TGTGCCAGCACCCGGGCGGGGAAACTGTTTTTT
TRBV11-3,TRBJ2-6,.,TRBD1,CASSLEGQGAGGANVLTF,TGTGCCAGCAGCTTAGAGGGACAGGGGGCTGGTGGGGCCAACGTCCTGACTTTC
TRBV6-4,TRBJ2-3,.,.,CASSVSRFSTDTQYF,TGTGCCAGCAGTGTTTCCAGGTTTAGCACAGATACGCAGTATTTT
TRBV6-5,TRBJ1-2,.,TRBD1,CASSYRQGEGYTF,TGTGCCAGCAGTTACCGACAGGGGGAAGGCTACACCTTC
TRBV6-2/TRBV6-3,TRBJ1-4,.,.,CASSSRGEKLFF,TGTGCCAGCAGTTCCAGGGGAGAAAAACTGTTTTTT
TRBV4-3,TRBJ2-3,.,TRBD2,CASSHSSGRSDDTQYF,TGCGCCAGCAGCCATAGTAGCGGGAGATCCGACGATACGCAGTATTTT
TRBV24-1,TRBJ2-3,.,.,CATSDPGTSTDTQYF,TGTGCCACCAGTGATCCCGGGACATCGACAGATACGCAGTATTTT
TRBV2,TRBJ1-4,.,.,CASSELEKLFF,TGTGCCAGCAGTGAACTTGAAAAACTGTTTTTT
TRBV24-1,TRBJ2-2,.,.,CATSDPTGANTGELFF,TGTGCCACCAGTGACCCTACAGGCGCGAACACCGGGGAGCTGTTTTTT
TRBV7-2,TRBJ2-5,.,.,CASSPRTVQETQYF,TGTGCCAGCAGCCCCAGGACAGTCCAAGAGACCCAGTACTTC
TRBV29-1,TRBJ1-6,.,.,CSVGQTYNSPLHF,TGCAGCGTTGGACAGACCTATAATTCACCCCTCCACTTT
TRBV2,TRBJ1-3,.,.,CASSVSGGNSGNTIYF,TGTGCCAGCAGTGTTTCGGGGGGGAACTCTGGAAACACCATATATTTT
TRBV6-6,TRBJ1-1,.,.,CASGQGNTEAFF,TGTGCCAGCGGCCAGGGGAACACTGAAGCTTTCTTT
TRBV6-5,TRBJ1-2,.,TRBD1,CATHRQTGEGYTF,TGTGCCACCCACCGGCAGACAGGGGAAGGCTACACCTTC
TRBV4-1,TRBJ1-5,.,.,CASSLTPGQPQHF,TGCGCCAGCAGCCTCACGCCAGGGCAGCCCCAGCATTTT
TRBV10-2,TRBJ2-7,.,TRBD1,CASRPGQGALYEQYF,TGCGCCAGCAGACCGGGACAGGGGGCCCTCTACGAGCAGTACTTC
TRBV2,TRBJ1-5,.,.,CASRLDRRNQPQHF,TGTGCCAGCAGACTGGACAGAAGAAATCAGCCCCAGCATTTT
TRBV24-1,TRBJ1-2,once,.,CATSAGQGSYTF,TGTGCCACCAGTGCAGGGCAGGGGAGCTACACCTTC
TRBV28,TRBJ2-7,.,.,CASKEGVYEQYF,TGTGCCAGCAAGGAAGGGGTCTACGAGCAGTACTTC
TRBV19,TRBJ1-5,.,TRBD1,CASSGLGTGNNQPQHF,TGTGCCAGTAGCGGTCTGGGGACAGGGAACAATCAGCCCCAGCATTTT
TRBV6-6,TRBJ1-2,.,TRBD1,CASRNSGTGDDGYTF,TGTGCCAGCAGAAATTCCGGGACAGGGGACGATGGCTACACCTTC
TRBV4-2,TRBJ1-4,.,.,CASSQEWSQVYF,TGTGCCAGCAGCCAAGAGTGGTCGCAGGTGTATTTT
TRBV7-9,TRBJ2-6,.,TRBD1,CASSTGAGANVLTF,TGTGCCAGCAGCACAGGGGCTGGGGCCAACGTCCTGACTTTC
TRBV30,TRBJ1-4,.,.,CAWSARGGPNEKLFF,TGTGCCTGGAGTGCAAGGGGGGGGCCAAATGAAAAACTGTTTTTT
TRBV14,TRBJ2-2,.,TRBD1,CASSHRQGGTIGELFF,TGTGCCAGCAGCCACAGACAGGGGGGTACTATCGGGGAGCTGTTTTTT
TRBV5-1,TRBJ2-5,.,TRBD1,CASSPDRVETQYF,TGCGCCAGCAGCCCGGACAGGGTGGAGACCCAGTACTTC
TRBV9,TRBJ2-1,.,TRBD2,CASSVALSGRGYNEQFF,TGTGCCAGCAGCGTAGCTCTTAGCGGGAGGGGTTACAATGAGCAGTTCTTC
TRBV28,TRBJ1-6,.,.,CASSSQTDWNSPLHF,TGTGCCAGCAGTTCACAGACAGATTGGAATTCACCCCTCCACTTT
TRBV11-2,TRBJ1-2,.,.,CASSLVTGYGYTF,TGTGCCAGCAGCTTAGTAACAGGGTATGGCTACACCTTC
TRBV29-1,TRBJ1-2,.,TRBD1,CSVGTGGSYGYTF,TGCAGCGTTGGTACAGGGGGCTCCTATGGCTACACCTTC
TRBV19,TRBJ2-1,.,.,CASRRGPLGSYNEQFF,TGTGCCAGCCGGCGGGGACCCTTGGGGAGCTACAATGAGCAGTTCTTC
TRBV7-2,TRBJ1-2,few,.,CASSFGGYGYTF,TGTGCCAGCAGCTTCGGGGGGTATGGCTACACCTTC
TRBV6-6,TRBJ1-5,.,TRBD1,CASSVQQGNQPQHF,TGTGCCAGCAGTGTCCAACAGGGGAATCAGCCCCAGCATTTT
TRBV7-9,TRBJ1-2,.,TRBD1,CASSFSAGGGYTF,TGTGCCAGCAGCTTCAGCGCAGGGGGCGGCTACACCTTC